The source of this T cell receptor (beta chain) is a study of early T cells in non-severe SARS-CoV-2 infection. Unique molecular identifiers (one per individual cDNA molecule) were attached. TCRdb fed the 5' RACE reads into MiXCR, producing one record per CDR3 protein. The sample has around 83,000 distinct CDR3 sequences, about 10% seen once. Germline-derived CDR1 and CDR2 are SGDLS and YYNGEE. The CDR3 contains 13 residues. V was clipped by 4 bases and J by 7 bases, with 12 bases between them. This clonotype was recorded a few times. Sequencing used whole blood, obtained at baseline. The chain couples TRBV9 to TRBJ2-1; D is uncertain. This receptor was identified in an adult who was a healthcare worker with PCR-confirmed SARS-CoV-2 infection or an uninfected control (not recorded which). CDR3 sequence: CASSLLVGNEQFF. DNA for the CDR3: TGTGCCAGCAGCTTACTCGTTGGAAATGAGCAGTTCTTC.